This TCR beta chain comes out of a study of fetal regulatory T cell absence and autoimmunity. Sequencing was performed with immunoSEQ multiplex PCR; in TCRdb, only in-frame clones are kept and a portion is missing. The sample shows about 95,000 clones, roughly 78% of them seen only once. Study results and limitations: In IPEX syndrome, oligoclonal enrichment was read as supporting prenatal antigen-driven autoimmunity in the pancreas.

The CDR3 consists of 15 residues. The germline CDR1 and CDR2 sequences are SGHNT and YENEEA. Deletions cut 8 bases from V and 2 bases from J, with 19 bases between. This clone appeared a few times. Its specificity is not known. This clonotype was sampled from a male donor with IPEX syndrome. The chain recombines TRBV11-3 with TRBJ2-7; D is possibly TRBD2 (5 bases). Specimen: pancreas tissue. The chain's CDR3 is CASSDTKGLAYEQYF. The CDR3 DNA is TGTGCCAGCTCTGACACTAAAGGACTCGCCTACGAGCAGTACTTC. Together with reference TRBV11-3 and TRBJ2-7, the CDR3 gives the full variable domain: EAGVVQSPRYKIIEKKQPVAFWCNPISGHNTLYWYLQNLGQGPELLIRYENEEAVDDSQLPKDRFSAERLKGVDSTLKIQPAELGDSAVYLCASSDTKGLAYEQYFGPGTRLTVT.